This passage covers 30 T cell receptor beta chains from one sample sequenced in a study of identifying expanded T cells in peripheral blood. Libraries were prepared by immunoSEQ multiplex PCR; TCRdb keeps only in-frame clonotypes and omits some of them. The table includes about 82,000 clones, over 85% detected once. The source material was blood. The origin of the receptors is a person aged 18-70 years in good health.

The gene calls are TRBV19 and TRBJ1-5; D gene ambiguous. Germline CDR1 reads LNHDA; CDR2 reads SQIVND (reference sequence). This CDR3 region has 15 residues. V lost 6 bases to trimming and J lost 6 bases, with 18 bases between them. Here the CDR3 DNA reads TGTGCCAGTAGACCGGGTCCTGGGGAGATTCAGCCCCAGCATTTT. Protein: CASRPGPGEIQPQHF. The full variable domain, in which reference TRBV19 and TRBJ1-5 provide the parts outside the CDR3, is DGGITQSPKYLFRKEGQNVTLSCEQNLNHDAMYWYRQDPGQGLRLIYYSQIVNDFQKGDIAEGYSVSREKKESFPLTVTSAQKNPTAFYLCASRPGPGEIQPQHFGDGTRLSIL.

This clone was detected once. The chain employs TRBV6-5 and TRBJ2-7; D might be TRBD1 or TRBD2, each matching 5 bases. CDR3 length: 14 residues. Per the germline V gene, CDR1 is MNHEY and CDR2 is SVGAGI. V lost 0 bases, J lost 3 bases, and 9 bases lay in between. CDR3 sequence (DNA): TGTGCCAGCAGTTACTCCCGGGACCTCTACGAGCAGTACTTC. This gives the protein CASSYSRDLYEQYF.

The chain combines TRBV5-1 with TRBJ1-2; a weak D match, TRBD1 (5 bases). The V and J ends lost 2 bases and 4 bases respectively, with 18 bases between them. This CDR3 has 16 amino acids. Germline CDR1 and CDR2: SGHRS and YFSETQ. CDR3 amino acids: CASSLVSGTAIYGYTF. CDR3 nucleotides: TGCGCCAGCAGCTTAGTTTCGGGGACGGCGATCTATGGCTACACCTTC.

The chain combines TRBV4-3 with TRBJ2-4; 13 bases match TRBD2. Germline CDR1 and CDR2: LGHNA and YSLEER. The CDR3 has 21 amino acids. Germline trimming cut 0 bases from V and 0 bases from J; bases unmatched to any gene: 11. The CDR3 sequence: CASSQDSTRGLAGLAKNIQYF. CDR3 coding DNA: TGCGCCAGCAGCCAAGATTCTACGAGGGGACTAGCGGGACTAGCCAAAAACATTCAGTACTTC.

The genes are TRBV7-8 and TRBJ2-1; a possible D gene is TRBD1 (6 bases). Germline-derived CDR1 and CDR2 are SGHVS and FQNEAQ. The CDR3 has 17 residues. The germline V and J ends were trimmed by 5 bases and 10 bases, with 27 bases remaining between them. The CDR3 loop reads CASSPSPAVLQGNEQFF. In nucleotides, the CDR3 is TGTGCCAGCAGCCCATCCCCGGCGGTATTGCAGGGGAACGAGCAGTTCTTC. Based on the CDR3 plus reference TRBV7-8 and TRBJ2-1, the full variable domain is GAGVSQSPRYKVAKRGQDVALRCDPISGHVSLFWYQQALGQGPEFLTYFQNEAQLDKSGLPSDRFFAERPEGSVSTLKIQRTQQEDSAVYLCASSPSPAVLQGNEQFFGPGTRLTVL.

J is TRBJ2-5 and V is TRBV4-3, with 10 bases aligning to TRBD2. Germline V gene sequence: CDR1 LGHNA, CDR2 YSLEER. The CDR3 spans 16 residues. V was pared by 1 base and J by 5 bases, with 7 bases of the junction left unmatched. CDR3 DNA: TGCGCCAGCAGCCAAGGGACTAGCGGTCGTGAGGAGACCCAGTACTTC. Its translation: CASSQGTSGREETQYF.

The V gene is TRBV9, the J gene TRBJ2-1; D is perhaps TRBD2 (5 bases). CDR1 SGDLS and CDR2 YYNGEE come from the germline V gene. With 4 bases removed from V and 4 bases from J, the gap between germline ends came to 15 bases. This CDR3 spans 15 amino acids. CDR3 bases: TGTGCCAGCAGCCCATCCTCGGGGTCATACAATGAGCAGTTCTTC. This sequence encodes CASSPSSGSYNEQFF.

This clone has only one observation. The chain uses TRBV7-2 and TRBJ1-5; D is perhaps TRBD1 (5 bases). There are 13 residues in the CDR3. Trimming removed 5 bases from V and 7 bases from J, with 12 bases in between. Germline V gene data show CDR1 as SGHTA and CDR2 as FQGNSA. CDR3 coding DNA: TGTGCCAGCAGCCCGAGGACAAGGCAGCCCCAGCATTTT. Residues: CASSPRTRQPQHF.

This clone was seen more than once but under ten times. The chain recombines TRBV10-1 with TRBJ2-1, with D maybe TRBD2 (7 bases). V gave up 0 bases and J gave up 4 bases, with 10 bases separating them. This CDR3 comprises 15 residues. Germline values: CDR1 WNHNN, CDR2 SYGVQD (reference sequence). CDR3 protein: CASSESGGGYNEQFF. As DNA, the CDR3 is TGCGCCAGCAGTGAGTCAGGGGGGGGGTACAATGAGCAGTTCTTC.

This sequence joins TRBV5-1 and TRBJ1-2; no clear D. The germline V and J ends were trimmed by 3 bases and 8 bases, with 17 bases remaining between them. CDR1 and CDR2 (germline): SGHRS, YFSETQ. This CDR3 has 14 residues. For the CDR3, the DNA is TGCGCCAGCAGCTGGACGGACGGGCAAGGAGGCTACACCTTC. Its protein is CASSWTDGQGGYTF.

This chain uses TRBV6-6 with TRBJ1-6; possible D gene TRBD1, 5 bases. The CDR3 extends over 13 amino acids. V lost 4 bases and J 7 bases, leaving 8 bases between the germline ends. The germline V gene has CDR1 MNHNY and CDR2 SVGAGI (reference sequence). CDR3 loop: CASSWGRNSPLHF. As DNA, the CDR3 is TGTGCCAGCAGTTGGGGACGGAATTCACCCCTCCACTTT.

A remark on this clone: Compared with germline, one end of the junction differs, possibly owing to a read error. The chain joins TRBV12-5 to TRBJ2-1; D not certain. CDR1 LGHNT and CDR2 FRNRAP come from the germline V gene. CDR3 length: 11 residues. The CDR3, as DNA: TGTGCTAGTGCTTTGGGCAATGAGCAGTTCTTC. It encodes CASALGNEQFF.

This sequence joins TRBV5-4 and TRBJ1-1; no reliable D call. Germline V gene data show CDR1 as SGHNT and CDR2 as YYREEE (reference sequence). There are 15 residues in the CDR3. Trimming shortened V by 3 bases and J by 4 bases, and 16 bases separated the two germline ends. The CDR3 loop is CASSSIARTRTEAFF. The CDR3, as DNA: TGTGCCAGCAGCTCGATCGCTAGGACCCGCACTGAAGCTTTCTTT. Combining the CDR3 with reference TRBV5-4 and TRBJ1-1 gives the whole variable domain ETGVTQSPTHLIKTRGQQVTLRCSSQSGHNTVSWYQQALGQGPQFIFQYYREEENGRGNFPPRFSGLQFPNYSSELNVNALELDDSALYLCASSSIARTRTEAFFGQGTRLTVV.

The chain is built from TRBV7-2 and TRBJ2-7, with D perhaps TRBD1 (6 bases). CDR3 size: 14 residues. The V and J ends lost 7 bases and 5 bases respectively, with 18 bases between them. Germline V gene lookup returns CDR1 SGHTA and CDR2 FQGNSA. CDR3 residues: CASTPMGAMDEQYF. Written as DNA, the CDR3 is TGTGCCAGCACCCCAATGGGGGCGATGGACGAGCAGTACTTC.

The gene calls are TRBV4-1 and TRBJ2-2, with D tentatively TRBD1 (6 bases). Per germline, CDR1 MGHRA and CDR2 YSYEKL. The CDR3 loop spans 14 amino acids. Trimming took 6 bases from V and 7 from J, leaving 15 bases between them. The CDR3 DNA reads TGCGCCAGCAGATCCCACAGGGCGAACGGGGAGCTGTTTTTT. It specifies CASRSHRANGELFF.

The chain recombines TRBV27 with TRBJ2-4, with a tentative D call TRBD2 (6 bases). Germline V gene data show CDR1 as MNHEY and CDR2 as SMNVEV (reference sequence). The CDR3 runs to 14 residues. V lost 2 bases, J lost 1 base, and 6 bases lay in between. The CDR3: CASSLRGAKNIQYF. In DNA, the CDR3 is TGTGCCAGCAGTTTACGGGGGGCCAAAAACATTCAGTACTTC.

V gene TRBV4-1 combines with J gene TRBJ2-5, with TRBD2 as a possible D gene (5 bases). This CDR3 has 13 amino acids. Germline V gene data show CDR1 as MGHRA and CDR2 as YSYEKL. Between the trimmed V and J ends, which lost 1 base and 3 bases, there was a span of 6 bases. The CDR3 DNA is TGCGCCAGCAGCCAAGCCGGGGAAGAGACCCAGTACTTC. Translation: CASSQAGEETQYF.

The chain couples TRBV25-1 to TRBJ1-5, with 10 bases lining up with TRBD1. Trimming took 3 bases from V and 0 from J; bases not matched to a gene: 2. The CDR3 sequence is 16 residues long. Germline CDR1 MGHDK, CDR2 SYGVNS. CDR3 bases: TGTGCCAGCAGTGATGGGACAGGGGTTAGCAATCAGCCCCAGCATTTT. This encodes CASSDGTGVSNQPQHF. Variable domain in full (rest from reference TRBV25-1 and TRBJ1-5): EADIYQTPRYLVIGTGKKITLECSQTMGHDKMYWYQQDPGMELHLIHYSYGVNSTEKGDLSSESTVSRIRTEHFPLTLESARPSHTSQYLCASSDGTGVSNQPQHFGDGTRLSIL.

CDR3 protein: CASSPGTGGLTEAFF. The CDR3 DNA sequence: TGTGCCAGCAGCCCCGGGACAGGGGGCTTAACTGAAGCTTTCTTT. V gene TRBV7-9 combines with J gene TRBJ1-1, with 12 bases that match TRBD1. CDR3 length: 15 amino acids. In germline, CDR1 is SEHNR, CDR2 FQNEAQ (reference sequence). Losses at the gene ends were 5 bases for V and 5 bases for J; bases not matched to a gene: 6.

J is TRBJ2-7 and V is TRBV19; D remains unclear. This CDR3 has 13 residues. V was cut by 11 bases and J by 3 bases, with 17 bases left in between. CDR1 and CDR2 from the germline V gene are LNHDA and SQIVND (reference sequence). CDR3 region: CARSETTNYEQYF. CDR3 nucleotide sequence: TGTGCCCGCAGCGAGACCACTAACTACGAGCAGTACTTC.

The rearrangement uses TRBV27 and TRBJ2-7; perhaps D is TRBD1 or TRBD2 (6 bases each). V lost 4 bases and J 5 bases, leaving 21 bases between the germline ends. Per germline, CDR1 MNHEY and CDR2 SMNVEV (reference sequence). The CDR3 spans 16 residues. Here the CDR3 DNA reads TGTGCCAGCAGTTGGGGTGGGGGGCGAAATACCGACGAGCAGTACTTC. Translating it yields CASSWGGGRNTDEQYF.

The V gene is TRBV27, the J gene TRBJ2-2; 7 bases map to TRBD1. There are 16 residues in the CDR3. V gave up 8 bases and J gave up 5 bases; unmatched junction bases: 14. The germline gives CDR1 MNHEY, CDR2 SMNVEV (reference sequence). The CDR3, as DNA: TGTGCCAGCCACCGACAGGGCGATTTGGGGACCGGGGAGCTGTTTTTT. This encodes CASHRQGDLGTGELFF.

V usage is TRBV29-1 and J usage is TRBJ2-7; 9 nucleotides match TRBD1. Germline CDR1 SQVTM, CDR2 ANQGSEA. The CDR3 totals 13 residues. V lost 6 bases and J lost 5; bases outside the gene matches: 8. CDR3 amino acids: CSVYPDRGNEQYF. The CDR3 bases are TGCAGCGTCTACCCGGACAGGGGAAACGAGCAGTACTTC.

The chain links TRBV5-1 to TRBJ1-1, with 10 bases lining up with TRBD1. Germline CDR1 reads SGHRS; CDR2 reads YFSETQ. This CDR3 has 17 residues. Trimming removed 2 bases from V and 0 bases from J; junction bases left unmatched: 7. The CDR3 coding sequence is TGCGCCAGCAGCTTAAGGGGGACAGGGGTCATGAACACTGAAGCTTTCTTT. Its translation is CASSLRGTGVMNTEAFF.

V and J are TRBV9 and TRBJ2-7; D is perhaps TRBD2 (5 bases). The CDR3 sequence is 15 residues long. The germline V and J ends were trimmed by 0 bases and 3 bases, with 13 bases remaining between them. Germline assignment: CDR1 SGDLS and CDR2 YYNGEE. CDR3 DNA: TGTGCCAGCAGCGTAGAATCCAGCGCGGGCTACGAGCAGTACTTC. This codes for CASSVESSAGYEQYF. The whole variable domain, remainder taken from reference TRBV9 and TRBJ2-7, is DSGVTQTPKHLITATGQRVTLRCSPRSGDLSVYWYQQSLDQGLQFLIQYYNGEERAKGNILERFSAQQFPDLHSELNLSSLELGDSALYFCASSVESSAGYEQYFGPGTRLTVT.

The V call is TRBV19, the J call TRBJ1-6, with TRBD1 matching over 7 bases. The V gene end was trimmed by 7 bases and the J gene end by 7 bases; junction bases not matched to a gene: 10. The CDR3 length is 15 residues. Germline V gene lookup returns CDR1 LNHDA and CDR2 SQIVND (reference sequence). CDR3 sequence reads: CASTPDRRTNSPLHF. In DNA form, the CDR3 reads TGTGCCAGTACCCCGGACAGGCGTACCAATTCACCCCTCCACTTT.

This chain joins TRBV10-3 and TRBJ2-2; tentative D call: TRBD1 (6 bases). This CDR3 is built from 15 residues. CDR1 is ENHRY, CDR2 SYGVKD, per germline. The germline V and J ends were trimmed by 4 bases and 2 bases, with 11 bases remaining between them. The CDR3 bases are TGTGCCATCAGTGTACGGACAGATAACACCGGGGAGCTGTTTTTT. Protein: CAISVRTDNTGELFF.

DNA for the CDR3: TGTGCCTGGAGTGTACTCAGGGAGGACTACTATGGCTACACCTTC. Its translation: CAWSVLREDYYGYTF. The chain couples TRBV30 to TRBJ1-2; D may be TRBD1 (5 bases). The CDR3 runs to 15 residues. The germline gives CDR1 GTSNPN, CDR2 SVGIG (reference sequence). Trimming shortened V by 0 bases and J by 3 bases, and 14 bases separated the two germline ends.

The chain joins TRBV5-4 to TRBJ1-1; the D gene is possibly TRBD1 (5 bases). Trimming left V 1 base short and J 5 bases short, with 6 bases between. Per the germline V gene, CDR1 is SGHNT and CDR2 is YYREEE (reference sequence). This CDR3 region has 12 residues. The chain's CDR3 is CASSLRGTEAFF. The CDR3 DNA reads as TGTGCCAGCAGCTTGCGGGGGACTGAAGCTTTCTTT.

The count of this clone is one. The chain combines TRBV19 with TRBJ1-2; D is possibly TRBD1 (5 bases). The ends were cut back, 10 bases at V and 6 bases at J, with 15 bases in the middle. There are 12 residues in the CDR3. Germline CDR1 reads LNHDA; CDR2 reads SQIVND (reference sequence). DNA of the CDR3: TGTGCCACCTCTATGGGGGATCATGGCTACACCTTC. It codes for CATSMGDHGYTF.